This TCR beta chain was recorded in a study of vaccination effects on CD4 cells after COVID-19. Subsequent to 10 days of culture, CD4+ T cells were isolated. J lost 6 bases, V lost 3 bases, and 10 bases had no gene match. Germline assignment: CDR1 SGHRS and CDR2 YFSETQ. CDR3 size: 16 residues. Concerning this clone: The antigen remains undetermined.

Findings and limits, study-wide: Clones that were induced by infection or by vaccine showed marked contraction late after vaccination.

The repertoire was sequenced with immunoSEQ multiplex PCR; TCRdb's copy has only in-frame clones and lacks some. The sample includes approximately 60,000 clones, 72% of them seen just once. This clonotype was obtained from a human donor who had a prior SARS-CoV-2 infection. The rearrangement joins TRBV5-1 to TRBJ2-2, with 8 bases that match TRBD2. This specimen was CD4+ T cells from PBMCs cultured without peptide, taken before COVID-19 vaccination. The CDR3 loop reads CASSSYSGGASGELFF. The CDR3 nucleotides are TGCGCCAGCAGCTCCTACTCGGGGGGGGCTTCCGGGGAGCTGTTTTTT. The whole variable domain, remainder taken from reference TRBV5-1 and TRBJ2-2, is KAGVTQTPRYLIKTRGQQVTLSCSPISGHRSVSWYQQTPGQGLQFLFEYFSETQRNKGNFPGRFSGRQFSNSRSEMNVSTLELGDSALYLCASSSYSGGASGELFFGEGSRLTVL.